Listed below are T cell receptor beta chains from one sample, sequenced in a study of blood T cell repertoires in COVID-19. Clones were read by immunoSEQ multiplex PCR, and TCRdb kept only the in-frame ones, dropping some. The sample shows tens of thousands of clones, roughly 83% of them seen only once. Sequenced input: peripheral blood. The source is a middle-aged man with COVID-19, enrolled during active disease. CDR3s include the opening cysteine and the closing phenylalanine or tryptophan. The order of the fields is V gene, clone size, J gene, D gene, CDR3 DNA, CDR3 protein. A D gene is named only where the DNA matches it firmly. Rows may omit the clone size; those that give it use once, few, many or a size class.

TRBV5-8	.	TRBJ1-6	TRBD1	TGTGCCAGCAGCCAGCGACAGGGTCAGAATTCACCCCTCCACTTT	CASSQRQGQNSPLHF
TRBV4-1	.	TRBJ1-1	.	TGCGCCAGCAGCCCCCACAGGGATAAGGGGCTGAACACTGAAGCTTTCTTT	CASSPHRDKGLNTEAFF
TRBV28	.	TRBJ2-2	.	TGTGCCAGCACCCCGTTCAGGGGAGGGTCCGGGGAGCTGTTTTTT	CASTPFRGGSGELFF
TRBV6-7	medium-sized	TRBJ2-7	TRBD1	TGTGCCAGGCAGGCAGGGGGCGGGGACTACGAGCAGTACTTC	CARQAGGGDYEQYF
TRBV6-5	few	TRBJ1-1	TRBD1	TGTGCCACTGGGGACAGGAACACTGAAGCTTTCTTT	CATGDRNTEAFF
TRBV24-1	once	TRBJ1-6	.	TGTGCCACCAGTGATCGAACATCCGATTCACCCCTCCACTTT	CATSDRTSDSPLHF
TRBV6-2/TRBV6-3	few	TRBJ2-7	.	TGTGCCAGCAGTTACCAGGGTTCGAATTACGAGCAGTACTTC	CASSYQGSNYEQYF
TRBV30	few	TRBJ1-4	.	TGTGCCTGGAGTCCAGGGGAAAGCCCAACTAATGAAAAACTGTTTTTT	CAWSPGESPTNEKLFF
TRBV9	.	TRBJ2-1	.	TGTGCCAGCAGCGTAGCGTCCCTCAATGAGCAGTTCTTC	CASSVASLNEQFF
TRBV10-3	.	TRBJ2-2	TRBD1	TGTGCCATCAGTGAGAGGACAGGGGGATGGTCCGGGGAGCTGTTTTTT	CAISERTGGWSGELFF
TRBV5-4	.	TRBJ2-7	TRBD2	TGTGCCAGCAGCTTCGCTAGCGGGAGCTACGAGCAGTACTTC	CASSFASGSYEQYF
TRBV5-4	.	TRBJ1-2	.	TGTGCCAGCAGCTTTGGCCAGGCCAACTATGGCTACACCTTC	CASSFGQANYGYTF
TRBV2	.	TRBJ2-2	.	TGTGCCAGCAGTGATTGGAGGGGCACCGGGGAGCTGTTTTTT	CASSDWRGTGELFF
TRBV9	.	TRBJ2-3	.	TGTGCCAGCAGTGAGACGGGTCGGAGCACAGATACGCAGTATTTT	CASSETGRSTDTQYF
TRBV28	.	TRBJ1-6	.	TGTGCCAGCAGGGGACAAAAATCACCCCTCCACTTT	CASRGQKSPLHF
TRBV6-6	.	TRBJ2-7	.	TGTGCCAGCAGTTCCGGGACTCCTATGGGGGAGCAGTACTTC	CASSSGTPMGEQYF
TRBV11-2	few	TRBJ2-7	.	TGTGCCAGCAGCTTAGGATGGACAGCCGACGAGCAGTACTTC	CASSLGWTADEQYF
TRBV2	.	TRBJ1-4	.	TGTGCCAGCAGTGAAGTGTCGGTAATCCGGGAGACTAATGAAAAACTGTTTTTT	CASSEVSVIRETNEKLFF
TRBV18	.	TRBJ1-3	.	TGTGCCAGCTCACCAGTGGCAGGGGAGAACACCATATATTTT	CASSPVAGENTIYF
TRBV4-3	.	TRBJ1-1	TRBD1	TGCGCCAGCAGCCACAGAACAGGGGTGAACACTGAAGCTTTCTTT	CASSHRTGVNTEAFF
TRBV24-1	.	TRBJ2-1	TRBD2	TGTGCCACCAGTGATTTAAGCGGGAGCTCCTACAATGAGCAGTTCTTC	CATSDLSGSSYNEQFF
TRBV5-1	.	TRBJ1-1	.	TGCGCCAGCAGCCCGAGGGGGGGAATGGCTGAAGCTTTCTTT	CASSPRGGMAEAFF
TRBV10-3	.	TRBJ2-2	.	TGTGCCATCAGTGACGGGACTCTGAACACCGGGGAGCTGTTTTTT	CAISDGTLNTGELFF
TRBV5-1	.	TRBJ2-3	.	TGCGCCAGCAGCTTGGGATTAAGCGGTGGGACAGATACGCAGTATTTT	CASSLGLSGGTDTQYF
TRBV2	.	TRBJ2-7	.	TGTGCCAGCAGCCAACCCTCGGGGGAGCAGTACTTC	CASSQPSGEQYF
TRBV5-1	.	TRBJ2-1	.	TGCGCCAGCAGCTTGAACGCCGGGTCCCCCGTCTTC	CASSLNAGSPVF
TRBV15	once	TRBJ1-1	TRBD1	TGTGCCACCAGTCCCGGGACAGGGTTCAACACTGAAGCTTTCTTT	CATSPGTGFNTEAFF
TRBV11-2	.	TRBJ2-5	.	TGTGCCAGCAGCTTAGTCCGGGACCAAGAGACCCAGTACTTC	CASSLVRDQETQYF
TRBV2	.	TRBJ1-5	TRBD1	TGTGCCAGCAGCGGGACAGGGAATCAGCCCCAGCATTTT	CASSGTGNQPQHF
TRBV19	few	TRBJ1-3	.	TGTGCCAGTAGTATTGGCGGGGCCACTGGAAACACCATATATTTT	CASSIGGATGNTIYF
TRBV5-1	.	TRBJ2-5	.	TGCGCCAGCAGCTTAGAGCAAGAGACCCAGTACTTC	CASSLEQETQYF
TRBV2	.	TRBJ2-3	TRBD2	TGTGCCAGCACGCAGAGGACTAGCGCAAGCCCTAGCACAGATACGCAGTATTTT	CASTQRTSASPSTDTQYF
TRBV30	.	TRBJ1-1	.	TGTGCCTGGAGAGGGGTGGGTGAAGCTTTCTTT	CAWRGVGEAFF
TRBV28	once	TRBJ1-5	.	TGTGCCAGCAGTTACTCCCTCAACAGGGAAAATCAGCCCCAGCATTTT	CASSYSLNRENQPQHF
TRBV27	.	TRBJ2-1	TRBD1	TGTGCCAGCAGTCGGGGGACAGGGGGGCGCAATGAGCAGTTCTTC	CASSRGTGGRNEQFF
TRBV21-1	.	TRBJ2-1	.	TGTGCCAGCTTCCCAGGGGGCTCCTACAATGAGCAGTTCTTC	CASFPGGSYNEQFF
TRBV6-2/TRBV6-3	few	TRBJ1-2	TRBD1	TGTGCCAGCAGTACGGACAGGGGCTATGGCTACACCTTC	CASSTDRGYGYTF
TRBV5-6	.	TRBJ2-1	.	TGTGCCAGCAGCTCCCGCTTAAGTGGGAGTGGCTCCTACAATGAGCAGTTCTTC	CASSSRLSGSGSYNEQFF
TRBV4-1	.	TRBJ2-1	TRBD2	TGCGCCAGCAGCCAAGATCTCACTAGCGGGACCTACAATGAGCAGTTCTTC	CASSQDLTSGTYNEQFF
TRBV7-9	.	TRBJ2-7	TRBD1	TGTGCCAGCAGCTCCCCCGGGACAGGGGACTACGAGCAGTACTTC	CASSSPGTGDYEQYF
TRBV6-5	.	TRBJ2-6	.	TGTGCCAGCAGCGAGGACTCTGGGGCCAACGTCCTGACTTTC	CASSEDSGANVLTF
TRBV14	few	TRBJ2-2	TRBD2	TGTGCCAGCATTCGCGGGACTAGCGGGAGATTTGGGTACAGCGGGGAGCTGTTTTTT	CASIRGTSGRFGYSGELFF
TRBV5-4	.	TRBJ1-2	TRBD1	TGTGCCAGCAGCCTTCCTGGGCAGGGGGTGGTCTATGGCTACACCTTC	CASSLPGQGVVYGYTF
TRBV7-9	.	TRBJ1-6	TRBD1	TGTGCCAGCAGCTTCACCGCCGGGACAGGCAATTCACCCCTCCACTTT	CASSFTAGTGNSPLHF
TRBV4-1	.	TRBJ2-1	TRBD2	TGCGCCAGCAGCCGACCTAGCGGGAATTTTGAGCAGTTCTTC	CASSRPSGNFEQFF
TRBV18	.	TRBJ2-2	.	TGTGCCAGCTCACCGACAGTCACCGGGGAGCTGTTTTTT	CASSPTVTGELFF
TRBV27	.	TRBJ2-7	.	TGTGCCAGCAGTTGGCGGGCCCTCGGCGAGCAGTACTTC	CASSWRALGEQYF
TRBV3-1/TRBV3-2	.	TRBJ2-7	TRBD2	TGTGCCAGCAGCCCGGGAGGGCTCCACGAGCAGTACTTC	CASSPGGLHEQYF
TRBV9	.	TRBJ1-4	TRBD1	TGTGCCAGCAGCCGTACAGGGGTTATAGGTGAAAAACTGTTTTTT	CASSRTGVIGEKLFF
TRBV24-1	.	TRBJ2-3	.	TGTGCCACCAGTGACCATCAGATGGGACTTCGGGTTGATACGCAGTATTTT	CATSDHQMGLRVDTQYF
TRBV6-5	.	TRBJ2-2	.	TGTGCCAGCAGTCCCGGGACAAGGAACACCGGGGAGCTGTTTTTT	CASSPGTRNTGELFF
TRBV2	.	TRBJ2-7	.	TGTGCCAGCAGTGAAGCCCCGAGCGGCCTGGGAAACGAGCAGTACTTC	CASSEAPSGLGNEQYF
TRBV9	.	TRBJ1-2	.	TGTGCCAGCAGCGTTGGGGGGAAAGACTATGGCTACACCTTC	CASSVGGKDYGYTF
TRBV6-5	once	TRBJ2-7	TRBD1	TGTGCCAGTGGACAGGGCGTGTACGAGCAGTACTTC	CASGQGVYEQYF